What follows are 2 T cell receptor beta chains derived from one specimen sequenced in a study of T cell responses to AZD1222 COVID-19 vaccine listed by TCRdb under 2021. Per the publication, the time point label means: baseline before first vaccination. The library was generated by the immunoSEQ multiplex PCR assay. TCRdb stores this immuneACCESS table with in-frame sequences only. Part of the clones is absent; in the studies checked, under half of the shortfall reflects unresolved V genes, and no reason is known for the rest. Present in this sample are some 100,000 clones, 88% of which were seen just once. The biggest ten clones account for roughly 1.8% of the sample. Specimen: peripheral blood, collected on day 0 of AZD1222 vaccination. These receptors were obtained from an adult in good health.

The sample holds a few counts of this clone. This chain links TRBV7-9 with TRBJ2-7, with D perhaps TRBD1 (6 bases). This CDR3 has 15 amino acids. Germline loops: CDR1 SEHNR, CDR2 FQNEAQ (reference sequence). V lost 4 bases and J 6 bases, leaving 19 bases between the germline ends. CDR3 sequence: CASSSDDRPSREQYF. The CDR3 DNA reads as TGTGCCAGCAGCTCAGATGACAGGCCCTCCCGCGAGCAGTACTTC.

V usage is TRBV5-1 and J usage is TRBJ1-2; D gene unclear. CDR1 SGHRS and CDR2 YFSETQ come from the germline V gene. CDR3 length equals 15 residues. V was pared by 2 bases and J by 0 bases, with 11 bases between. DNA of the CDR3: TGCGCCAGCAGCTTAAGCGTCGGAGCTAACTATGGCTACACCTTC. This codes for CASSLSVGANYGYTF.